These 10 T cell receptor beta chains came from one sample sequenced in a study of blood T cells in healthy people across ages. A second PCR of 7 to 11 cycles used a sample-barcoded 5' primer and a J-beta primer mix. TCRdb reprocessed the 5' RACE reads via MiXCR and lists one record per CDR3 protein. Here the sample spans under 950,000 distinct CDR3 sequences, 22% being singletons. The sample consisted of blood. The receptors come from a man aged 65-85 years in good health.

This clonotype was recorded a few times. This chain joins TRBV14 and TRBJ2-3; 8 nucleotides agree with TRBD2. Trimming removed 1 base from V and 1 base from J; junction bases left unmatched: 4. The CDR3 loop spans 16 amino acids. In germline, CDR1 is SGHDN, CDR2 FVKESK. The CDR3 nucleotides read TGTGCCAGCAGCCAAGGAGCGGGAGTCCGCACAGATACGCAGTATTTT. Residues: CASSQGAGVRTDTQYF.

Here the CDR3 reads CASSYSITGGYHEQYF. The CDR3 DNA reads as TGTGCCAGCAGTTACTCGATTACAGGGGGCTACCACGAGCAGTACTTC. The gene calls are TRBV6-6 and TRBJ2-1; TRBD1 aligns across 9 bases. The last part of the DNA fits TRBJ2-7 better; the J call may be wrong. The germline gives CDR1 MNHNY, CDR2 SVGAGI (reference sequence). The CDR3 length is 16 residues.

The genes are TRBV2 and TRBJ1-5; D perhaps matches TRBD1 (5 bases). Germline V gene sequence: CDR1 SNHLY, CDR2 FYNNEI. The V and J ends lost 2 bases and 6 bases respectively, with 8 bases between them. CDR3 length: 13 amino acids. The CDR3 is CASSENRIQPQHF. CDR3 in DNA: TGTGCCAGCAGTGAAAACAGGATTCAGCCCCAGCATTTT.

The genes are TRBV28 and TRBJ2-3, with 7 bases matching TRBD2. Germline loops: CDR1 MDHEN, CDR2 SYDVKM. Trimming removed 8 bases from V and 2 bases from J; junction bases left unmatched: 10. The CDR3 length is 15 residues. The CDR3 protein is CASSGGGPPTDTQYF. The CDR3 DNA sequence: TGTGCCAGCTCTGGGGGGGGACCGCCCACAGATACGCAGTATTTT.

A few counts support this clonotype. The CDR3 protein is CASSQKREGSYGYTF. The CDR3 nucleotides are TGCGCCAGCAGCCAGAAAAGGGAGGGATCTTATGGCTACACCTTC. The chain is built from TRBV4-3 and TRBJ1-2; D is uncertain. Trimming took 3 bases from V and 5 from J, leaving 16 bases between them. The CDR3 has 15 amino acids. Per germline, CDR1 LGHNA and CDR2 YSLEER.

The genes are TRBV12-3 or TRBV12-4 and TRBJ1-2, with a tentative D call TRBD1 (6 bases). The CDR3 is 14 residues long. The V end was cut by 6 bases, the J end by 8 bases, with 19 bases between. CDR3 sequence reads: CASSQPGTIRGYTF. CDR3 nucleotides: TGTGCCAGCAGCCAGCCCGGGACAATCCGGGGCTACACCTTC.

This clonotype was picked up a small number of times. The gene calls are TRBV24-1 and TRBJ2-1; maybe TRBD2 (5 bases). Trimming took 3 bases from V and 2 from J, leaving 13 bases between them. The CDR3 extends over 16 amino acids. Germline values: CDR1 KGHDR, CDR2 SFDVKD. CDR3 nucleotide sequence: TGTGCCACCAGTGATAATCCCGGGAAAACCTACAATGAGCAGTTCTTC. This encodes CATSDNPGKTYNEQFF.

CDR3 loop: CASSQTIGQYNEQFF. The CDR3 DNA is TGTGCCAGCAGTCAAACGATCGGACAGTACAATGAGCAGTTCTTC. The chain employs TRBV12-3 or TRBV12-4 and TRBJ2-1, with D possibly being TRBD1 (6 bases). V lost 5 bases and J 4 bases, leaving 15 bases between the germline ends. CDR3 length equals 15 residues.

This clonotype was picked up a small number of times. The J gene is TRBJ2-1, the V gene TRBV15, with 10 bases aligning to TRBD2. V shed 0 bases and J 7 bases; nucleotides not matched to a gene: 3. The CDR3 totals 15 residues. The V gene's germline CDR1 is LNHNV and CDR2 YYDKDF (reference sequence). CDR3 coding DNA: TGTGCCACCAGCAGAGATCTGGGACTAGCGAATGAGCAGTTCTTC. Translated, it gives CATSRDLGLANEQFF.

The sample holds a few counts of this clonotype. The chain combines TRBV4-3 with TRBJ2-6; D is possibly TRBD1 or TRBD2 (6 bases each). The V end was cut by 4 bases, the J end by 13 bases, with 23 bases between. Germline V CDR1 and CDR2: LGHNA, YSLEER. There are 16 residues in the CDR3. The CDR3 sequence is CASSRLPRGGPLVLTF. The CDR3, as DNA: TGCGCCAGCAGCCGGCTCCCCAGAGGGGGGCCGCTTGTCCTGACTTTC.